These 25 T cell receptor beta chains were sequenced from one sample in a study of graft-versus-host responses after intestinal transplantation. Libraries were prepared by immunoSEQ multiplex PCR; TCRdb keeps only in-frame clonotypes and omits some of them. The profile shows under 100,000 clones, roughly 80% of them singletons. The antigens of these receptors remain unknown. Source: unstimulated CD4+ T cells sorted from spleen or lymph node cells, taken before intestinal transplant. These receptors were collected from a human donor who received an intestinal transplant.

The chain couples TRBV7-2 to TRBJ2-1; TRBD2 matches 9 bases. From germline, CDR1 is SGHTA and CDR2 FQGNSA. Losses at the gene ends were 4 bases for V and 2 bases for J; bases not matched to a gene: 3. The CDR3 loop spans 15 amino acids. CDR3 region: CASSSRLAAYNEQFF. CDR3 coding DNA: TGTGCCAGCAGCTCCCGACTAGCGGCCTACAATGAGCAGTTCTTC.

Concerning this clone itself: The same CDR3 arises from other DNA sequences in this sample as well. V is TRBV28 and J is TRBJ1-2; D unresolved. Trimming cost V 6 bases and J 5 bases, with 19 bases left between them. The CDR3 covers 15 residues. The germline V gene encodes CDR1 MDHEN and CDR2 SYDVKM. Here the CDR3 reads CASSFIATTPYGYTF. The CDR3 DNA reads TGTGCCAGCAGCTTTATCGCGACAACTCCGTATGGCTACACCTTC.

The V and J genes are TRBV19 and TRBJ2-1, with 7 bases lining up with TRBD1. Trimming at V came to 5 bases and at J to 13 bases, leaving 14 bases not matched to a gene. From germline, CDR1 is LNHDA and CDR2 SQIVND (reference sequence). CDR3 length equals 14 residues. This CDR3 is CASSGARQGGLQFF. CDR3 coding DNA: TGTGCCAGTAGTGGGGCGCGACAGGGTGGATTACAGTTCTTC.

The chain carries TRBV29-1 and TRBJ2-5, with 7 bases aligning to TRBD1. Losses at the gene ends were 5 bases for V and 5 bases for J; bases not matched to a gene: 5. The CDR3 runs to 12 residues. Germline CDR1 SQVTM, CDR2 ANQGSEA. The CDR3 sequence: CSVTGTEETQYF. In DNA, the CDR3 is TGCAGCGTTACCGGGACAGAGGAGACCCAGTACTTC.

The rearrangement joins TRBV20-1 to TRBJ1-4; the match to TRBD1 covers 9 bases. This CDR3 has 11 residues. V dropped 5 bases and J dropped 10; count of bases not matched to a gene: 2. The germline gives CDR1 DFQATT, CDR2 SNEGSKA (reference sequence). CDR3 residues: CSAVDRGKLFF. The CDR3 DNA follows: TGCAGTGCTGTGGACAGGGGAAAACTGTTTTTT.

The chain carries TRBV5-1 and TRBJ2-7, with D unresolved. This CDR3 comprises 14 residues. CDR1 is SGHRS and CDR2 is YFSETQ in the germline V gene. V lost 1 base and J lost 0, with 8 bases in between. The CDR3 loop reads CASSLSSSSYEQYF. CDR3 DNA sequence: TGCGCCAGCAGCTTGTCTTCTAGCTCCTACGAGCAGTACTTC.

The chain couples TRBV6-5 to TRBJ1-2, with D possibly being TRBD1 (6 bases). CDR1 and CDR2 from the germline V gene are MNHEY and SVGAGI. V was shortened by 0 bases and J by 2 bases, with 7 bases between the two germline ends. The CDR3 totals 14 residues. The chain's CDR3 is CASSYSQGNYGYTF. In DNA form, the CDR3 reads TGTGCCAGCAGTTACTCACAGGGAAACTATGGCTACACCTTC.

The genes are TRBV7-6 and TRBJ2-1; 8 bases agree with TRBD1. The ends lost 4 bases at V and 8 bases at J; junction bases unmatched: 7. Germline V CDR1 and CDR2: SGHVS, FNYEAQ. This CDR3 comprises 14 residues. This CDR3 reads CASSSRQGRYEQFF. The CDR3 DNA sequence: TGTGCCAGCAGCTCACGACAGGGGAGGTATGAGCAGTTCTTC.

The gene calls are TRBV7-6 and TRBJ2-7; 9 nucleotides match TRBD1. Germline trimming cut 5 bases from V and 6 bases from J; bases unmatched to any gene: 14. Looked up from germline, CDR1 is SGHVS and CDR2 is FNYEAQ. The CDR3 is 16 amino acids. As DNA, the CDR3 is TGTGCCAGCAGCCTAAGATCCGGGACAGGGTTCGGCGAGCAGTACTTC. Translation gives CASSLRSGTGFGEQYF.

The chain recombines TRBV23-1 with TRBJ2-7; tentatively, D is TRBD1 (6 bases). TRBV23-1 is classed as an ORF, of uncertain function. The CDR3 loop spans 14 amino acids. Trimming removed 8 bases from V and 3 bases from J, with 17 bases in between. The DNA for the CDR3 is TGCGCCAGCGGTCGGGTGACAGGCTGCTACGAGCAGTACTTC. The encoded protein is CASGRVTGCYEQYF.

This chain joins TRBV28 and TRBJ2-7; 12 bases are shared with TRBD2. J was trimmed by 5 bases and V by 7 bases; bases with no gene match: 6. Germline lookup yields CDR1 MDHEN and CDR2 SYDVKM. The length of the CDR3 is 14 residues. CDR3 loop: CASTPSGRVHEQYF. The DNA for the CDR3 is TGTGCCAGCACTCCTAGCGGGAGGGTCCACGAGCAGTACTTC. The full variable domain, its missing parts supplied by reference TRBV28 and TRBJ2-7, is DVKVTQSSRYLVKRTGEKVFLECVQDMDHENMFWYRQDPGLGLRLIYFSYDVKMKEKGDIPEGYSVSREKKERFSLILESASTNQTSMYLCASTPSGRVHEQYFGPGTRLTVT.

The chain carries TRBV9 and TRBJ2-2, with 8 positions matching TRBD1. Per the germline V gene, CDR1 is SGDLS and CDR2 is YYNGEE. The CDR3 is made up of 16 amino acids. Trimming removed 6 bases from V and 5 bases from J; junction bases left unmatched: 12. CDR3 sequence: CASNGRRYRGTGELFF. Here the CDR3 DNA reads TGTGCCAGCAACGGAAGGCGCTACAGGGGGACCGGGGAGCTGTTTTTT. The full variable domain, in which reference TRBV9 and TRBJ2-2 provide the parts outside the CDR3, is DSGVTQTPKHLITATGQRVTLRCSPRSGDLSVYWYQQSLDQGLQFLIQYYNGEERAKGNILERFSAQQFPDLHSELNLSSLELGDSALYFCASNGRRYRGTGELFFGEGSRLTVL.

The chain is built from TRBV7-9 and TRBJ2-5, with a tentative D call TRBD1 (6 bases). CDR3 length: 13 amino acids. The germline V and J ends were trimmed by 5 bases and 4 bases, with 11 bases remaining between them. The germline CDR1 and CDR2 sequences are SEHNR and FQNEAQ (reference sequence). In nucleotides, the CDR3 is TGTGCCAGCAGCCTAACAGGGCTAGAGACCCAGTACTTC. As protein: CASSLTGLETQYF.

The rearrangement uses TRBV10-3 and TRBJ2-7, with 7 bases identical to TRBD2. The CDR3 consists of 15 residues. The J segment lost 0 bases and the V segment lost 4 bases, leaving 6 bases of the junction unmatched. Germline V gene data show CDR1 as ENHRY and CDR2 as SYGVKD. The CDR3 DNA sequence: TGTGCCATCAGTGTGGGGGGGACCCTCTCCTACGAGCAGTACTTC. It codes for CAISVGGTLSYEQYF.

This clone has just one count. The rearrangement links TRBV2 to TRBJ1-4; D gene unclear. Per the germline V gene, CDR1 is SNHLY and CDR2 is FYNNEI. V was cut by 4 bases and J by 5 bases, with 14 bases left in between. This CDR3 spans 15 amino acids. The chain's CDR3 is CASSALAGLNEKLFF. Here the CDR3 DNA reads TGTGCCAGCAGTGCCTTAGCAGGACTCAATGAAAAACTGTTTTTT.

This clone turned up a few times. The gene calls are TRBV27 and TRBJ1-5; no clear D gene. There are 14 residues in the CDR3. The ends were cut back, 5 bases at V and 1 base at J, with 9 bases in the middle. In germline, CDR1 is MNHEY, CDR2 SMNVEV (reference sequence). CDR3 region: CASSIRGSNQPQHF. CDR3 DNA sequence: TGTGCCAGCAGTATCAGAGGCAGCAATCAGCCCCAGCATTTT.

The chain is built from TRBV9 and TRBJ2-7; a possible D gene is TRBD1 (6 bases). This CDR3 is 13 amino acids long. Germline V gives CDR1 SGDLS, CDR2 YYNGEE. V lost 0 bases, J lost 9 bases, and 13 bases lay in between. The CDR3 nucleotides are TGTGCCAGCAGCGTAGGGGACACGACTGGGCAGTACTTC. Translating it yields CASSVGDTTGQYF.

V is TRBV5-4 and J is TRBJ1-1; D possibly corresponds to TRBD1 (5 bases). In germline, CDR1 is SGHNT, CDR2 YYREEE (reference sequence). This CDR3 spans 15 amino acids. V lost 5 bases to trimming and J lost 1 base, with 15 bases between them. CDR3 sequence: CASRPGEGWNTEAFF. CDR3 in DNA: TGTGCCAGCAGACCGGGGGAGGGGTGGAACACTGAAGCTTTCTTT. Combining the CDR3 with reference TRBV5-4 and TRBJ1-1 gives the whole variable domain ETGVTQSPTHLIKTRGQQVTLRCSSQSGHNTVSWYQQALGQGPQFIFQYYREEENGRGNFPPRFSGLQFPNYSSELNVNALELDDSALYLCASRPGEGWNTEAFFGQGTRLTVV.

V gene TRBV5-6 combines with J gene TRBJ2-7, with 7 bases fitting TRBD1. The trim removed 4 bases at V and 8 bases at J, leaving 6 bases unmatched. The CDR3 has 12 amino acids. From germline, CDR1 is SGHDT and CDR2 YYEEEE. CDR3 in DNA: TGTGCCAGCAGCATCGAGGGGGCCAAGCAGTACTTC. Amino acids: CASSIEGAKQYF.

This clone was found once. The chain couples TRBV5-1 to TRBJ2-7; 7 bases are a match to TRBD1. The CDR3 covers 13 residues. J was trimmed by 3 bases and V by 4 bases; bases with no gene match: 4. CDR1 is SGHRS and CDR2 is YFSETQ in the germline V gene. In DNA, the CDR3 is TGCGCCAGCAGCACAACAGGGGTCTACGAGCAGTACTTC. Residues: CASSTTGVYEQYF.

The chain uses TRBV25-1 and TRBJ2-1, with a possible D match to TRBD1 (6 bases). Trimming took 5 bases from V and 6 from J, leaving 14 bases between them. The length of the CDR3 is 14 residues. CDR1 MGHDK and CDR2 SYGVNS come from the germline V gene. The CDR3 spells CASSQQGVLNEQFF. The CDR3 bases are TGTGCCAGCAGTCAACAGGGTGTCCTCAATGAGCAGTTCTTC.

J is TRBJ2-7 and V is TRBV9; 7 nucleotides align to TRBD1. Germline trimming cut 0 bases from V and 5 bases from J; bases unmatched to any gene: 8. The length of the CDR3 is 15 residues. The germline V gene has CDR1 SGDLS and CDR2 YYNGEE. The CDR3 coding sequence is TGTGCCAGCAGCGTAGGGGACAGCAGCGCCCACGAGCAGTACTTC. The encoded protein is CASSVGDSSAHEQYF.

V is TRBV28 and J is TRBJ2-5, with a tentative D call TRBD1 (6 bases). The CDR3 spans 14 residues. The V end lost 6 bases, the J end lost 2 bases, and 13 bases lay between the germline ends. Germline CDR1 is MDHEN and CDR2 is SYDVKM. The CDR3 DNA reads TGTGCCAGCAGCCGGACAGCATCTCAAGAGACCCAGTACTTC. Encoded protein: CASSRTASQETQYF.

The chain uses TRBV4-1 and TRBJ2-2; 7 positions agree with TRBD2. Per germline, CDR1 MGHRA and CDR2 YSYEKL. The CDR3 length is 17 residues. After removal of 0 bases from V and 1 base from J, the junction contained 5 bases not matched to a gene. In DNA form, the CDR3 reads TGCGCCAGCAGCCAAGATCTCGTAGCGGGGAACACCGGGGAGCTGTTTTTT. This codes for CASSQDLVAGNTGELFF.

The chain is built from TRBV7-6 and TRBJ1-5, with 10 bases fitting TRBD1. The V gene end was trimmed by 4 bases and the J gene end by 0 bases; junction bases not matched to a gene: 12. Germline V gives CDR1 SGHVS, CDR2 FNYEAQ. The CDR3 sequence is 19 residues long. CDR3 DNA: TGTGCCAGCAGCTCGACAGCCGGGACAGGGGCGGGTAGCAATCAGCCCCAGCATTTT. The encoded protein is CASSSTAGTGAGSNQPQHF.